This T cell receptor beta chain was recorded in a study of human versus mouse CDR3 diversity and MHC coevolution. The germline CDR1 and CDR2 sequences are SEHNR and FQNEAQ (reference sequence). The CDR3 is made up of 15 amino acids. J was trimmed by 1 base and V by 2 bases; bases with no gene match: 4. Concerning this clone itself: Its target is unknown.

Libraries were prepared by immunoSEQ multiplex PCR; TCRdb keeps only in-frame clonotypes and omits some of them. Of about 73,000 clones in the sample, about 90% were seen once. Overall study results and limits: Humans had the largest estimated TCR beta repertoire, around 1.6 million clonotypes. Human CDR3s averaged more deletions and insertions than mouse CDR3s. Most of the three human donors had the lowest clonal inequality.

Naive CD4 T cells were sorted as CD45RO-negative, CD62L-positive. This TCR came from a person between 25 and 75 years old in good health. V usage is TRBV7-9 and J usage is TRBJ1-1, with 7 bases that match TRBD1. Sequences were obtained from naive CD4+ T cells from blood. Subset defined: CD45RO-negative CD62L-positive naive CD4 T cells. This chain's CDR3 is CASSLLRGQNTEAFF. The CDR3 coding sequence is TGTGCCAGCAGCTTATTGAGGGGGCAGAACACTGAAGCTTTCTTT.